The 14 T cell receptor beta chains presented below share a single source sample, sequenced in a study of cytomegalovirus exposure and HLA in healthy donors. This table comes from immunoSEQ multiplex PCR, and its TCRdb copy is limited to in-frame clones, with some not included. The repertoire holds some 80,000 clones, with around 96% as singletons. Sequencing was done on a sample of PBMCs. The source is a woman under 30 in good health and CMV-seronegative.

This clone has just one count. The chain combines TRBV7-9 with TRBJ2-7; 8 bases line up with TRBD2. V lost 2 bases and J lost 2; bases outside the gene matches: 5. The CDR3 runs 15 residues. Germline CDR1 is SEHNR and CDR2 is FQNEAQ (reference sequence). CDR3: CASSLLSGGTYEQYF. For the CDR3, the DNA is TGTGCCAGCAGCTTATTGTCGGGGGGGACCTACGAGCAGTACTTC.

V is TRBV6-5 and J is TRBJ1-5; D uncertain. CDR3 length: 14 amino acids. The ends were cut back, 7 bases at V and 2 bases at J, with 12 bases in the middle. Looked up from germline, CDR1 is MNHEY and CDR2 is SVGAGI. In nucleotides, the CDR3 is TGTGCCAGCAAAAGAGGAGAGGGCAATCAGCCCCAGCATTTT. As protein: CASKRGEGNQPQHF.

The chain is built from TRBV29-1 and TRBJ2-1, with 7 bases aligning to TRBD2. The CDR3 totals 12 residues. V was pared by 5 bases and J by 10 bases, with 8 bases of the junction left unmatched. Germline V gene sequence: CDR1 SQVTM, CDR2 ANQGSEA. CDR3 sequence reads: CSVLGGEVEQFF. DNA of the CDR3: TGCAGCGTTCTTGGGGGGGAGGTGGAGCAGTTCTTC.

This chain's CDR3 is CASSHPGLASETQYF. For the CDR3, the DNA is TGCGCCAGCAGCCACCCGGGACTAGCGAGCGAGACCCAGTACTTC. V and J are TRBV4-1 and TRBJ2-5, with 10 bases fitting TRBD2. From germline, CDR1 is MGHRA and CDR2 YSYEKL. J gave up 5 bases and V 3 bases, and 6 bases lay outside the gene matches. This CDR3 comprises 15 residues.

The gene calls are TRBV15 and TRBJ1-4; D is perhaps TRBD1 (5 bases). The CDR3 has 16 amino acids. Trimming removed 0 bases at V and 7 bases at J, with 15 bases between. From germline, CDR1 is LNHNV and CDR2 YYDKDF (reference sequence). The CDR3 bases are TGTGCCACCAGCAGAGATGGCAGGGCGGGAGGTGAAAAACTGTTTTTT. Amino acids: CATSRDGRAGGEKLFF.

This chain connects TRBV19 to TRBJ1-4; 7 bases align to TRBD1. Trimming removed 9 bases from V and 0 bases from J; junction bases left unmatched: 4. From germline, CDR1 is LNHDA and CDR2 SQIVND (reference sequence). There are 14 residues in the CDR3. The CDR3 coding sequence is TGTGCCAGCAAAGGGACAGCAACTAATGAAAAACTGTTTTTT. Residues: CASKGTATNEKLFF.

The rearrangement uses TRBV7-9 and TRBJ1-1; 7 bases agree with TRBD1. The CDR3 extends over 17 amino acids. The ends lost 3 bases at V and 1 base at J; junction bases unmatched: 11. Germline V CDR1 and CDR2: SEHNR, FQNEAQ (reference sequence). The CDR3 region is CASSFRQTGSANTEAFF. DNA of the CDR3: TGTGCCAGCAGCTTTAGGCAGACAGGGTCAGCGAACACTGAAGCTTTCTTT. Full variable domain (missing parts from reference TRBV7-9 and TRBJ1-1): DTGVSQNPRHKITKRGQNVTFRCDPISEHNRLYWYRQTLGQGPEFLTYFQNEAQLEKSRLLSDRFSAERPKGSFSTLEIQRTEQGDSAMYLCASSFRQTGSANTEAFFGQGTRLTVV.

The chain combines TRBV6-5 with TRBJ2-7, with D possibly matching TRBD1 (6 bases). Trimming removed 5 bases from V and 9 bases from J, with 17 bases in between. Germline V gene data show CDR1 as MNHEY and CDR2 as SVGAGI. The length of the CDR3 is 13 residues. This CDR3 reads CASSPSAGEMQYF. CDR3 in DNA: TGTGCCAGCAGTCCGAGCGCAGGGGAAATGCAGTACTTC.

The CDR3 spells CASSPGQPINTGELFF. The CDR3 DNA reads as TGTGCCAGCAGCCCAGGACAGCCGATTAACACCGGGGAGCTGTTTTTT. J is TRBJ2-2 and V is TRBV7-6; the D gene is possibly TRBD1 (6 bases). Germline loops: CDR1 SGHVS, CDR2 FNYEAQ. V was trimmed by 5 bases and J by 2 bases, leaving 15 bases between them. CDR3 length: 16 residues.

The J gene is TRBJ2-1, the V gene TRBV6-6, with D uncertain. Per germline, CDR1 MNHNY and CDR2 SVGAGI (reference sequence). V was trimmed by 0 bases and J by 1 base, leaving 4 bases between them. The CDR3 has 14 residues. CDR3 sequence reads: CASSYSSSYNEQFF. CDR3 DNA: TGTGCCAGCAGTTACTCTTCATCCTACAATGAGCAGTTCTTC.

The rearrangement joins TRBV5-4 to TRBJ2-7, with D perhaps TRBD2 (7 bases). CDR1 is SGHNT and CDR2 is YYREEE in the germline V gene (reference sequence). The CDR3 loop spans 15 amino acids. Trimming left V 0 bases short and J 8 bases short, with 18 bases between. The CDR3 DNA follows: TGTGCCAGCAGCTTGGCCGTGAAGGGGGGGAACAAGCAGTACTTC. Encoded protein: CASSLAVKGGNKQYF.

This CDR3 reads CSVTPTTGGQETQYF. Here the CDR3 DNA reads TGCAGCGTTACCCCCACGACAGGGGGCCAGGAGACCCAGTACTTC. The chain joins TRBV29-1 to TRBJ2-5, with 10 bases matching TRBD1. V gave up 5 bases and J gave up 5 bases; unmatched junction bases: 11. Germline values: CDR1 SQVTM, CDR2 ANQGSEA. The CDR3 sequence is 15 residues long.

J is TRBJ2-7 and V is TRBV7-9, with 7 bases lining up with TRBD1. The germline gives CDR1 SEHNR, CDR2 FQNEAQ (reference sequence). The J segment lost 5 bases and the V segment lost 1 base, leaving 5 bases of the junction unmatched. CDR3 length equals 14 residues. CDR3 region: CASSLGQGEDEQYF. CDR3 nucleotides: TGTGCCAGCAGCTTAGGACAGGGCGAAGACGAGCAGTACTTC.

The CDR3 nucleotides read TGTGCCAGCAGTTTATCCCCGGGAGGCAATGAGCAGTTCTTC. As protein: CASSLSPGGNEQFF. The V call is TRBV27, the J call TRBJ2-1; 7 positions agree with TRBD2. This CDR3 has 14 residues. CDR1 is MNHEY, CDR2 SMNVEV, per germline (reference sequence). V lost 0 bases and J lost 6; bases outside the gene matches: 2.